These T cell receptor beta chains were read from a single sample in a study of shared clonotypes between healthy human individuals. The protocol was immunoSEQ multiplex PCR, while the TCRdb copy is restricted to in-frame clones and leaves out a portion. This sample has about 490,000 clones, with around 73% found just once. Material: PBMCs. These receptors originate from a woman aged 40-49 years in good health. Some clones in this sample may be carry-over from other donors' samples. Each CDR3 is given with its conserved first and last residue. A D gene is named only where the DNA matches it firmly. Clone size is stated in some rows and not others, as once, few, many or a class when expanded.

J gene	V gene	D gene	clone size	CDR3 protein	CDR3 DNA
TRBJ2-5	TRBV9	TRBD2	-	CASSPTSGRETQYF	TGTGCCAGCAGCCCTACTAGCGGGAGGGAGACCCAGTACTTC
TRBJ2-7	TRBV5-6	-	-	CASSLGPGGRYEQYF	TGTGCCAGCAGCTTGGGACCCGGGGGGCGTTACGAGCAGTACTTC
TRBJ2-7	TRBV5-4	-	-	CASRNIPGPHEQYF	TGTGCCAGCAGGAATATTCCGGGACCTCACGAGCAGTACTTC
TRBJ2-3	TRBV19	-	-	CASSMDSIDTQYF	TGTGCCAGTAGTATGGACAGCATAGATACGCAGTATTTT
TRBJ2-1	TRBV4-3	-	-	CASSQDLRSGEQFF	TGCGCCAGCAGCCAAGATTTGAGGTCGGGTGAGCAGTTCTTC
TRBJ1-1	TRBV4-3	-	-	CASSPRGRNTEAFF	TGCGCCAGCAGCCCTCGGGGCCGCAACACTGAAGCTTTCTTT
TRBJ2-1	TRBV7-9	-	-	CASSPLTIHGNNEQFF	TGTGCCAGCAGCCCCCTGACCATTCACGGAAACAATGAGCAGTTCTTC
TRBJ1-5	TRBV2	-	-	CASSELEVSNQPQHF	TGTGCCAGCAGTGAGCTAGAGGTTAGCAATCAGCCCCAGCATTTT
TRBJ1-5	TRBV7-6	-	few	CASSLYREQPQHF	TGTGCCAGCAGCTTATACAGGGAACAGCCCCAGCATTTT
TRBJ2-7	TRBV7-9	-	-	CASSPAAGEQYF	TGTGCCAGCAGCCCCGCGGCGGGGGAGCAGTACTTC
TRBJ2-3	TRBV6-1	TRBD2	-	CASSEAVTSGTGYTDTQYF	TGTGCCAGCAGTGAAGCGGTTACTAGCGGGACGGGTTATACAGATACGCAGTATTTT
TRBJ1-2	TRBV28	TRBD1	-	CASSQGQTSYGYTF	TGTGCCAGCAGTCAGGGACAGACTTCCTATGGCTACACCTTC
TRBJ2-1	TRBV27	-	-	CASRKEGPGAGYNEQFF	TGTGCCAGCAGGAAAGAGGGGCCAGGGGCGGGTTACAATGAGCAGTTCTTC
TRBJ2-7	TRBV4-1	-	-	CASSQGGLLLEQYF	TGCGCCAGCAGCCAAGGAGGGTTACTACTCGAGCAGTACTTC
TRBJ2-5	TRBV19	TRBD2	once	CASRLAGQETQYF	TGTGCCAGTAGGCTAGCGGGACAAGAGACCCAGTACTTC
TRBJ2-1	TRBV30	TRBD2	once	CAWSPLAGAPSEQFF	TGTGCCTGGAGTCCCTTAGCGGGAGCCCCCTCGGAGCAGTTCTTC
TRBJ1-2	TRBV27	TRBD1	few	CASSPRTGRGYGYTF	TGTGCCAGCAGTCCGAGGACAGGCCGGGGCTATGGCTACACCTTC
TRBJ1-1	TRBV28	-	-	CASSIDRDEAFF	TGTGCCAGCAGTATCGACAGAGATGAAGCTTTCTTT
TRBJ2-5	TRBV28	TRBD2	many	CASSDALAGGIETQYF	TGTGCCAGCAGCGACGCCCTAGCGGGAGGGATCGAGACCCAGTACTTC
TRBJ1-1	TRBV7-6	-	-	CASSLRQHRNTEAFF	TGTGCCAGCAGTTTAAGACAGCACCGGAACACTGAAGCTTTCTTT
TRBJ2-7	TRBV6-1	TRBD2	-	CASRPTSGTEDEQYF	TGTGCCAGCAGACCGACTAGCGGGACTGAGGACGAGCAGTACTTC
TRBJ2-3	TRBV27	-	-	CASQPSWGTDTQYF	TGTGCCAGTCAACCGTCGTGGGGCACAGATACGCAGTATTTT
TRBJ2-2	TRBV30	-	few	CAWSPLRGGLRTGELFF	TGTGCCTGGAGCCCTTTAAGGGGGGGGCTACGGACCGGGGAGCTGTTTTTT
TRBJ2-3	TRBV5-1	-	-	CASSLLSDTQYF	TGCGCCAGCAGCTTGTTGTCAGATACGCAGTATTTT
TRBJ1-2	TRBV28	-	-	CASTPGAENYGYTF	TGTGCCAGCACCCCTGGCGCGGAAAACTATGGCTACACCTTC
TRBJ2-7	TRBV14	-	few	CASSQGRTTTYEQYF	TGTGCCAGCAGCCAAGGTAGGACTACCACCTACGAGCAGTACTTC
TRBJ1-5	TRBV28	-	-	CASTRQTPDSYSNQPQHF	TGTGCCAGCACCCGACAGACACCCGATTCCTATAGCAATCAGCCCCAGCATTTT
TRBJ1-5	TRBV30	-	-	CAWSGKSNQPQHF	TGTGCCTGGAGTGGTAAATCCAATCAGCCCCAGCATTTT
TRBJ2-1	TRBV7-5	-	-	CVRSLGGSGSTYNEQFF	TGTGTCAGAAGCTTAGGGGGTAGCGGGAGTACATACAATGAGCAGTTCTTC
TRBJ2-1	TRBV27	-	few	CASSLKYPRDEQFF	TGTGCCAGCAGTTTAAAGTATCCCAGGGATGAGCAGTTCTTC
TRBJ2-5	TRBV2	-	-	CASSDLSRETQYF	TGTGCCAGCAGTGATTTATCCCGGGAGACCCAGTACTTC
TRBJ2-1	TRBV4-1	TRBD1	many	CASSQGDRVYNEQFF	TGCGCCAGCAGCCAAGGGGACAGGGTCTACAATGAGCAGTTCTTC